This TCR beta chain was captured in a study of cytomegalovirus exposure and HLA in healthy donors. The wider study: Drawn from HLA-typed donors, some 80 million unique TCRs were held in an early data release.

The germline CDR1 and CDR2 sequences are MGHDK and SYGVNS. This CDR3 is built from 13 residues. Trimming shortened V by 5 bases and J by 1 base, and 9 bases separated the two germline ends. Study-wide points: Earlier analysis looked at TCR beta V segments, and most were productive about 90% or about 30% of the time. The study reported that TCR beta sequences accurately predicted HLA-A and HLA-B alleles in most subjects.

The primer mix had 60 Vbeta and 13 Jbeta primers. Sequencing was performed with immunoSEQ multiplex PCR; in TCRdb, only in-frame clones are kept and a portion is missing. The sample table includes 100,000 to 150,000 clones. On this clone: The target antigen is unknown.

The specimen sequenced was PBMCs. This chain uses TRBV25-1 with TRBJ2-7; a possible D gene is TRBD2 (5 bases). This TCR derives from a man aged 18 to 29 in good health and CMV-seronegative. Here the CDR3 DNA reads TGTGCCAGCAGTTCGTCGGGGTCCTACGAGCAGTACTTC. Translation: CASSSSGSYEQYF.